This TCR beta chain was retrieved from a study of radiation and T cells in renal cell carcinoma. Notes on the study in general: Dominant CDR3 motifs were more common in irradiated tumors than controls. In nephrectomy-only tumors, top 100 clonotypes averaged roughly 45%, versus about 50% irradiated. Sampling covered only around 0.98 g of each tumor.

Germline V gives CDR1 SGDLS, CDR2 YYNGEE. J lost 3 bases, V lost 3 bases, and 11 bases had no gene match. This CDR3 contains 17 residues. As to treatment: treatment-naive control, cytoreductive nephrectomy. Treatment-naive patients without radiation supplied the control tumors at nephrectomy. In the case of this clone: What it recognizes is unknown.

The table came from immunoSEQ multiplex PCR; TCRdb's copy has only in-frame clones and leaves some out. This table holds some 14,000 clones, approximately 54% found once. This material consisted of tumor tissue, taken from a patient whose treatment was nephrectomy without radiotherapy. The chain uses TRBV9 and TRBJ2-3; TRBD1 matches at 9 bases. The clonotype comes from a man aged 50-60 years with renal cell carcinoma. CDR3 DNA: TGTGCCAGCAGCGCCCTTTGGACAGGGACAGGGACAGATACGCAGTATTTT. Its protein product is CASSALWTGTGTDTQYF.